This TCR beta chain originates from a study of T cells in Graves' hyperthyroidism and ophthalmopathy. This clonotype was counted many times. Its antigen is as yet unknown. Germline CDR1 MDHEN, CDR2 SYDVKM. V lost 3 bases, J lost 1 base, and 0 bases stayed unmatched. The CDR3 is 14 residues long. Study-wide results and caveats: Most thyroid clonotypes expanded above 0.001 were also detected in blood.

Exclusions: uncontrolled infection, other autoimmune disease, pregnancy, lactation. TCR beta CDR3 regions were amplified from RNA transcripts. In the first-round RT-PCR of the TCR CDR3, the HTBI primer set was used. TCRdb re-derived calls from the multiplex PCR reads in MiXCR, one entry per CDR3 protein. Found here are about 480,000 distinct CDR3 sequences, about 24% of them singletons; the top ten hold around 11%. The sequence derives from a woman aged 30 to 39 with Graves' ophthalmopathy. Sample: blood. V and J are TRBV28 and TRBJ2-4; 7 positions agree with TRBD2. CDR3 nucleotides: TGTGCCAGCAGTTTGGGGGGGGCCAAAAACATTCAGTACTTC. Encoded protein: CASSLGGAKNIQYF.